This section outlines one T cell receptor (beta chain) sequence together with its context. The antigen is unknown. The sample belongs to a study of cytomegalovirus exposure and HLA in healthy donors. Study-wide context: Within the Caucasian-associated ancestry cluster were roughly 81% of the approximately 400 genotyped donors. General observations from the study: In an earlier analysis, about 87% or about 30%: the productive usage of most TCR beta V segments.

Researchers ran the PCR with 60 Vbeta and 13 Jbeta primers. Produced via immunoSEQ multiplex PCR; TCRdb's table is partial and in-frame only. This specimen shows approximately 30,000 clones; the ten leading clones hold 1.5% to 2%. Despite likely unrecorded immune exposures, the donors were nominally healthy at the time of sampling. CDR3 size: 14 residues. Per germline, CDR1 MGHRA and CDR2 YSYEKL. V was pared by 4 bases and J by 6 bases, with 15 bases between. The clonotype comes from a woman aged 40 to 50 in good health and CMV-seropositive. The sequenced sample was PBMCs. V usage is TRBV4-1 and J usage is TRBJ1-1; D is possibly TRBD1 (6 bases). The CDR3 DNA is TGCGCCAGCAGCCCGATTCTCAGGGGAGCTGAAGCTTTCTTT. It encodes CASSPILRGAEAFF.